This T cell receptor (beta chain) was documented in a study of OX40 agonist ivuxolimab in advanced cancers. Regarding the study in general: Ivuxolimab, which targeted the costimulatory receptor OX40 (CD134), was an agonistic, fully human IgG2 monoclonal antibody. Intravenous ivuxolimab was administered to patients every 2 weeks at six dose levels: 0.01, 0.1, 0.3, 1.5, 3 and 10 mg/kg. Of the roughly 52 dose-escalation patients, hepatocellular carcinoma was present in some 19, melanoma in approximately 15, renal cell carcinoma in 9 and head and neck cancer in 9. The dose-escalation cohort was around 83% male with a mean age of around 64 years, ranging from about 23 to 85. Prior anti-PD-1, anti-PD-L1 or anti-CTLA-4 therapy was permitted, and checkpoint inhibitors had been received by roughly 40% of dose-escalation patients. Partial responses occurred in three dose-escalation patients, of whom one had hepatocellular carcinoma and two had cutaneous melanoma. Peripheral TCRbeta sequencing was intended to test whether TCR sequence diversity was altered and clonal T-cell expansion was caused by ivuxolimab. The paper covers the monotherapy dose-escalation part of the phase I ivuxolimab trial, which included N of about 50 patients. The full study reports these points: On average, CD8+ T cells showed more expanded clones than CD4+ T cells after ivuxolimab. Which antigens the clonally expanded peripheral T cells were specific for was not determined. At doses from 0.1 to 3.0 mg/kg, clonal expansion was seen in both CD4+ and CD8+ blood T cells between baseline and week 6. Low levels of normalized T-cell clonal expansion were also shown by some nonresponding patients. In partial responders in the 0.1-3.0 mg/kg groups, normalized peripheral clonal expansion was found to be among the lowest, especially among CD8+ T cells.

Germline trimming: 0 bases from V, 3 bases from J; junction bases outside gene matches: 12. From the cysteine up to the phenylalanine, the CDR3 has a length of 18 residues. Left in the record is the CDR3 DNA by itself, 54 bases read in frame from the first base. CDR1 and CDR2 are read off the germline V gene as LGHNA and YNFKEQ. Comments on this clone: No cognate antigen has been identified for it. No qualities accompany the bases; no much larger clone lies one base away.

Genomic DNA was isolated from the sorted cells so that the TCRbeta CDR3 region could be sequenced. TCRbeta CDR3 regions were sequenced using the immunoSEQ Assay. Entries here come from immuneACCESS through TCRdb and include only in-frame sequences with V and J called. Some clones fail to appear in such tables; in the studies checked, an unresolved V gene covers under half of the shortfall, and the cause of the remainder is unknown. The sample table contains under 20,000 clones; only one count was recorded for 83% of them. The ten largest clones add up to around an eighth of the sample. The trial excluded patients who had a history of autoimmune disease or were on systemic immunosuppression. Peripheral blood for TCR sequencing was drawn from every dose cohort at baseline, at cycle 4 day 1 and at cycle 7 day 1. The samples were taken from a phase I, first-in-human, multicenter, open-label dose-escalation trial of ivuxolimab. Adults with locally advanced or metastatic head and neck squamous cell, hepatocellular, melanoma or renal cell carcinoma were enrolled in the trial. Before TCR sequencing, CD4+ T cells and CD8+ T cells were sorted from peripheral blood as separate populations.

The sequencing here drew on CD4+ or CD8+ T cells sorted from blood, taken in a trial of the OX40 agonist ivuxolimab. Rearrangement joined TRBV4-2 to TRBJ2-3, and TRBD2 aligns with 7 junction nucleotides. The TCR comes from an adult with an advanced solid tumor such as melanoma, head and neck, liver or kidney cancer. The encoded CDR3 is CASSQDKGAGETTDTQYF. The nucleotide sequence reads as follows: TGTGCCAGCAGCCAAGATAAAGGCGCGGGAGAAACTACAGATACGCAGTATTTT.